These 10 T cell receptor beta chains were sequenced from one sample in a study of regulatory T cells in long-lasting Graves disease. For TCR beta, libraries came from iRepertoire HTBI primers and Arm-PCR of CDR3 regions. TCRdb re-called the multiplex PCR reads through MiXCR, storing one row per CDR3 protein. The table lists 500,000 or so distinct CDR3 sequences, 12% to 15% of them singletons. Stated time point: newly diagnosed GD, antithyroid drugs for less than 3 months. PBMCs provided the RNA from which the TCR library was made. This sample was shared with a second study, whose subject was T cells in Graves' hyperthyroidism and ophthalmopathy.

Here the sequenced sample was peripheral blood mononuclear cells (PBMCs), taken at new diagnosis, from a patient treated with antithyroid drugs. The receptors derive from a woman between 45 and 65 years old with Graves disease.

This clonotype was counted many times. The chain links TRBV5-1 to TRBJ2-2; 9 bases align to TRBD2. V shed 8 bases and J 2 bases; nucleotides not matched to a gene: 4. Germline CDR1 is SGHRS and CDR2 is YFSETQ. The CDR3 runs 14 residues. The CDR3 sequence: CASTAGGNTGELFF. DNA for the CDR3: TGCGCCAGTACAGCGGGAGGTAACACCGGGGAGCTGTTTTTT.

The V gene is TRBV20-1, the J gene TRBJ2-1, with D possibly being TRBD2 (6 bases). The CDR3 length is 13 residues. Per the germline V gene, CDR1 is DFQATT and CDR2 is SNEGSKA (reference sequence). Trimming stripped 6 bases from V and 5 bases from J, with 14 bases between. Here the CDR3 reads CSAPLLANNEQFF. CDR3 nucleotides: TGCAGTGCACCACTACTAGCAAACAATGAGCAGTTCTTC.

The V and J genes are TRBV3-1 and TRBJ2-4; no definite D call. Between the trimmed V and J ends, which lost 5 bases and 11 bases, there was a span of 13 bases. Germline assignment: CDR1 LGHDT and CDR2 YNNKEL (reference sequence). This CDR3 has 12 residues. In DNA form, the CDR3 reads TGTGCCAGCAGCACCCACGGGTCGGTTCAGTACTTC. Its translation is CASSTHGSVQYF. Using reference TRBV3-1 and TRBJ2-4 for the parts outside the CDR3, the full variable domain is DTAVSQTPKYLVTQMGNDKSIKCEQNLGHDTMYWYKQDSKKFLKIMFSYNNKELIINETVPNRFSPKSPDKAHLNLHINSLELGDSAVYFCASSTHGSVQYFGAGTRLSVL.

This clonotype was detected ten times or more. The chain joins TRBV6-1 to TRBJ2-7; weak D call: TRBD1 (5 bases). CDR3 size: 14 residues. Germline CDR1 MNHNS, CDR2 SASEGT. V was pared by 6 bases and J by 3 bases, with 15 bases between. CDR3 protein: CASSPGHDLYEQYF. The CDR3 bases are TGTGCCAGCAGCCCTGGACATGACCTCTACGAGCAGTACTTC.

Only a few counts were recorded for this clonotype. The chain joins TRBV27 to TRBJ1-5; no reliable D call. Germline V gene sequence: CDR1 MNHEY, CDR2 SMNVEV (reference sequence). The ends were cut back, 3 bases at V and 6 bases at J, with 12 bases in the middle. The CDR3 extends over 14 amino acids. The CDR3 protein is CASSFSKEGQPQHF. DNA of the CDR3: TGTGCCAGCAGTTTCTCCAAAGAAGGTCAGCCCCAGCATTTT.

This chain uses TRBV7-9 with TRBJ2-7, with TRBD1 matching over 11 bases. The CDR3 has 15 amino acids. The junction had 7 bases not matched to a gene; V was cut back by 5 bases and J by 4 bases. CDR1 and CDR2 from the germline V gene are SEHNR and FQNEAQ (reference sequence). The CDR3 sequence: CASSNQDRGLYEQYF. The CDR3 nucleotides read TGTGCCAGCAGCAACCAGGACAGGGGGCTTTACGAGCAGTACTTC.

This clonotype was picked up a small number of times. This rearrangement joins TRBV6-5 to TRBJ2-7; 11 bases align to TRBD2. The CDR3 covers 15 residues. Losses at the gene ends were 2 bases for V and 4 bases for J; bases not matched to a gene: 4. Germline V CDR1 and CDR2: MNHEY, SVGAGI. The CDR3 reads CASSYPASGGYEQYF. The CDR3 nucleotides are TGTGCCAGCAGTTACCCGGCTAGCGGGGGGTACGAGCAGTACTTC.

V and J are TRBV11-2 and TRBJ1-4; D might be TRBD1 (5 bases). Between the trimmed V and J ends, which lost 0 bases and 7 bases, there was a span of 15 bases. The length of the CDR3 is 16 residues. Germline V CDR1 and CDR2: SGHAT, FQNNGV. The CDR3 DNA follows: TGTGCCAGCAGCTTAGATTGGGGGAGTCCGGGTGAAAAACTGTTTTTT. It yields the protein CASSLDWGSPGEKLFF.

The chain carries TRBV10-1 and TRBJ2-7; 7 bases line up with TRBD1. This CDR3 is built from 15 residues. CDR1 is WNHNN and CDR2 is SYGVQD in the germline V gene (reference sequence). V lost 0 bases and J lost 4; bases outside the gene matches: 6. The CDR3 is CASSESPGQLYEQYF. The CDR3 DNA reads TGCGCCAGCAGTGAGTCCCCGGGACAGTTGTACGAGCAGTACTTC.

For this clonotype: A far larger clone lies a single base away; this is likely a read error. The rearrangement links TRBV2 to TRBJ2-3; TRBD1 matches at 9 bases. The J call could be wrong; TRBJ2-7 is a better fit for the DNA end. Germline CDR1 SNHLY, CDR2 FYNNEI. This CDR3 is 15 amino acids long. The CDR3 coding sequence is TGTGCCAGCTGGCAAGGACAGGGGAAGTTGAATGAGCAGTACTTC. It encodes CASWQGQGKLNEQYF.